A selection of T cell receptor beta chains follows, all from one sample in a study of long-term antiretroviral therapy in people with HIV. This table comes from immunoSEQ multiplex PCR, and its TCRdb copy is limited to in-frame clones, with some not included. The sample yields tens of thousands of clones, roughly 83% seen once. Sequenced here: unsorted PBMCs, sampled around 4.3 years after starting antiretroviral therapy. These receptors were taken from a man aged 25 to 45 with HIV. Both conserved end residues are part of each CDR3. Size tells how often a clone was seen (once, few, many) or the class of an expanded clone, and some rows leave it out.

CASSYVAGGDYNEQFF | TRBV7-8 | . | TRBJ2-1
CASSLDSYGYTF | TRBV6-6 | . | TRBJ1-2
CASSLLAGGRNEQFF | TRBV7-2 | . | TRBJ2-1
CASSLDGGTAYGYTF | TRBV5-1 | . | TRBJ1-2
CASRMDAYGYTF | TRBV9 | . | TRBJ1-2
CASSQDRGLAGEDNEQFF | TRBV4-3 | . | TRBJ2-1
CASSPDGSHEQFF | TRBV7-9 | . | TRBJ2-1
CASSSGQGLYNEQFF | TRBV5-5 | . | TRBJ2-1
CASSPGQDRFYGYTF | TRBV5-1 | . | TRBJ1-2
CASSDQGPRNYEQYF | TRBV6-1 | once | TRBJ2-7
CASSLGSGQPQHF | TRBV7-6 | medium-sized | TRBJ1-5
CASSLGGGAADTQYF | TRBV5-1 | once | TRBJ2-3
CSCRGLYNEQFF | TRBV29-1 | . | TRBJ2-1
CASSFYRGMNTEAFF | TRBV11-2 | . | TRBJ1-1
CASSLPSGGPYEQYF | TRBV5-6 | . | TRBJ2-7
CASSHRDASSYEQYF | TRBV6-5 | . | TRBJ2-7
CASSGITGRNGEQFF | TRBV9 | . | TRBJ2-1
CASSISGTSTDTQYF | TRBV11-2 | . | TRBJ2-3
CASSSSTVNTEAFF | TRBV7-2 | . | TRBJ1-1
CASSGTGLGETQYF | TRBV6-5 | . | TRBJ2-5
CASRSTLLSGDPTDTQYF | TRBV2 | once | TRBJ2-3
CASSQTGTAPYEQYF | TRBV4-2 | . | TRBJ2-7
CASHPTVILPYEQYF | TRBV6-1 | . | TRBJ2-7
CASSTRAPGPDTQYF | TRBV28 | . | TRBJ2-3
CASSQDTGDTQYF | TRBV4-2 | . | TRBJ2-3
CASSQVGGMAGNTIYF | TRBV14 | . | TRBJ1-3
CASSPLPPGPSTDTQYF | TRBV18 | . | TRBJ2-3
CASSLGNSGGETQYF | TRBV5-4 | . | TRBJ2-5
CASSPMGGGEQYF | TRBV9 | . | TRBJ2-7
CASSLDTQVTQYF | TRBV11-2 | once | TRBJ2-5
CASSLSPGTDHIETQYF | TRBV7-9 | . | TRBJ2-5
CASGLVIRVSTGETPTIIDGTQYF | TRBV12-5 | few | TRBJ2-3
CAISVSSGRAGEQYF | TRBV10-3 | . | TRBJ2-7
CASRTGQSNQPQHF | TRBV2 | . | TRBJ1-5
CASSLAGATNEKLFF | TRBV28 | . | TRBJ1-4
CAWSGTGGGGYTF | TRBV30 | . | TRBJ1-2
CASSQGELAGPSYNEQFF | TRBV4-2 | . | TRBJ2-1
CASSHLRQAETQYF | TRBV10-2 | . | TRBJ2-5
CASSPRTSVYNEQFF | TRBV28 | . | TRBJ2-1
CASRSGLAGGGEQFF | TRBV5-4 | . | TRBJ2-1
CASSPGDGYEQYF | TRBV18 | . | TRBJ2-7
CSVTTSGGGSTDTQYF | TRBV29-1 | once | TRBJ2-3
CASGGGGLYQPQHF | TRBV6-6 | medium-sized | TRBJ1-5
CASSPVSGHPLTDTQYF | TRBV7-9 | . | TRBJ2-3
CASGTQTDYGYTF | TRBV12-5 | . | TRBJ1-2
CASSPKAGDTDTQYF | TRBV4-2 | once | TRBJ2-3
CASSLSSGNQPQHF | TRBV7-2 | . | TRBJ1-5
CASSRPRDRASYEQYF | TRBV6-6 | once | TRBJ2-7
CASSSGLVGRRTTDTQYF | TRBV7-9 | . | TRBJ2-3
CASTPLAGRSEQYF | TRBV7-2 | . | TRBJ2-7